In its sample, the clone carrying this T cell receptor beta chain was seen a few times. Its target is not known. Germline values: CDR1 DFQATT, CDR2 SNEGSKA (reference sequence). The CDR3 sequence is 14 residues long. This entry comes from a study of post-analysis software for immune sequencing data. The overall study: In terms of disease course, relapsing-remitting, secondary progressive and progressive-relapsing multiple sclerosis were included. General study points: Comparison of patients with controls showed about 5 TRBV segments more frequent in patients, TRBV5-6, TRBV5-1 and TRBV20-1 among them. When compared against controls, multiple sclerosis patients showed significantly lower normalized Chao1 diversity.

Prepared TCR beta cDNA libraries contained unique molecular identifiers. TCRdb independently ran MiXCR on the PCR reads; one entry per CDR3 protein. The table shows roughly 540,000 distinct CDR3 sequences, with around 36% occurring only once. The sample was blood. The TCR originated in a girl between 2 and 17 years old with multiple sclerosis. This rearrangement joins TRBV20-1 to TRBJ1-1; D possibly corresponds to TRBD1 (6 bases). CDR3 sequence reads: CSESTLKGDTEAFF. CDR3 coding DNA: TGCAGCGAATCCACCTTGAAGGGGGACACTGAAGCTTTCTTT.